The 27 T cell receptor beta chains in this list originate from one sample, sequenced in a study of blood T cell repertoires in COVID-19. Clones were sequenced by immunoSEQ multiplex PCR, and TCRdb holds only the in-frame ones, with some missing. Of around 400,000 clones listed, approximately 89% are singletons. The specimen sequenced was PBMCs or T cells enriched from blood (not recorded which). The source of these receptors is a woman aged 25 to 39 who had recovered from COVID-19.

This clone was observed a single time. One end of the junction varies from germline; a read error may be responsible. This rearrangement joins TRBV3-1 (or the pseudogene TRBV3-2) to TRBJ2-1, with D possibly TRBD2 on 5 matching bases. Germline V gene data show CDR1 as LGHDT and CDR2 as YNNKEL (reference sequence). This CDR3 contains 13 residues. The CDR3 DNA is TGTGCCAGCAGCCAAGGACATATCGGGGAGCAGGTCTTC. This translates into CASSQGHIGEQVF.

This sequence joins TRBV9 and TRBJ2-2, with D possibly being TRBD1 (6 bases). Germline lookup yields CDR1 SGDLS and CDR2 YYNGEE. V was trimmed by 2 bases and J by 8 bases, leaving 16 bases between them. The CDR3 covers 15 residues. For the CDR3, the DNA is TGTGCCAGCAGCGTCTTGCAGGGGCAGGGTGGGGAGCTGTTTTTT. Its translation is CASSVLQGQGGELFF.

As for this clone: Additional DNA sequences in this sample encode the identical CDR3. V usage is TRBV7-3 and J usage is TRBJ2-3, with 10 bases aligning to TRBD2. V shed 1 base and J 2 bases; nucleotides not matched to a gene: 3. This CDR3 is 16 amino acids long. The germline V gene has CDR1 SGHTA and CDR2 FQGTGA. CDR3 protein: CASSLRSGGATDTQYF. DNA for the CDR3: TGTGCCAGCAGCTTAAGAAGCGGGGGGGCCACAGATACGCAGTATTTT.

The V call is TRBV18, the J call TRBJ1-4, with D unresolved. The germline CDR1 and CDR2 sequences are KGHSH and LQKENI. The CDR3 is 16 residues long. Trimming removed 1 base from V and 0 bases from J, with 9 bases in between. This chain's CDR3 is CASSPLSHATNEKLFF. CDR3 bases: TGTGCCAGCTCACCACTCAGTCATGCAACTAATGAAAAACTGTTTTTT.

This clone was detected many times. V usage is TRBV28 and J usage is TRBJ1-3; D is unclear. Germline V gives CDR1 MDHEN, CDR2 SYDVKM. Trimming removed 7 bases at V and 0 bases at J, with 10 bases between. There are 14 residues in the CDR3. In nucleotides, the CDR3 is TGTGCCAGCATTGGAGCGTTCTCTGGAAACACCATATATTTT. This codes for CASIGAFSGNTIYF.

The CDR3 region has the DNA TGTGCCAGCAGCTTTCGTAGGGGGGGGGTTATCGGGATGCAGCCCCAGCATTTT. As protein: CASSFRRGGVIGMQPQHF. The chain carries TRBV7-2 and TRBJ1-5, with a possible D match to TRBD1 (6 bases). V dropped 3 bases and J dropped 7 bases, with 25 bases sitting between them. Germline loops: CDR1 SGHTA, CDR2 FQGNSA. The CDR3 runs 18 residues. Combining the CDR3 with reference TRBV7-2 and TRBJ1-5 gives the whole variable domain GAGVSQSPSNKVTEKGKDVELRCDPISGHTALYWYRQSLGQGLEFLIYFQGNSAPDKSGLPSDRFSAERTGGSVSTLTIQRTQQEDSAVYLCASSFRRGGVIGMQPQHFGDGTRLSIL.

The rearrangement links TRBV4-3 to TRBJ1-4; TRBD1 matches at 9 bases. V lost 0 bases and J lost 0; bases outside the gene matches: 11. The CDR3 runs to 20 residues. CDR1 and CDR2 from the germline V gene are LGHNA and YSLEER. CDR3 bases: TGCGCCAGCAGCCAAGATTTGCCGGCGGGACAGGGTGCAACTAATGAAAAACTGTTTTTT. It is translated as CASSQDLPAGQGATNEKLFF.

The gene calls are TRBV11-3 and TRBJ2-2; 7 bases fit TRBD1. Germline V gene sequence: CDR1 SGHNT, CDR2 YENEEA. The CDR3 consists of 15 residues. With V trimmed by 5 bases and J by 1 base, 4 bases remained unmatched. CDR3 in DNA: TGTGCCAGCAGCCTACGACAGGGGAACACCGGGGAGCTGTTTTTT. Translating gives CASSLRQGNTGELFF.

The chain recombines TRBV5-1 with TRBJ2-1; tentative D call: TRBD1 (6 bases). The V end was cut by 0 bases, the J end by 10 bases, with 8 bases between. CDR1 SGHRS and CDR2 YFSETQ come from the germline V gene. The CDR3 runs to 12 residues. The CDR3 spells CASSLAGQEQFF. CDR3 in DNA: TGCGCCAGCAGCTTGGCCGGACAGGAGCAGTTCTTC.

The gene calls are TRBV5-1 and TRBJ2-7; possible D gene TRBD1, 5 bases. Germline lookup yields CDR1 SGHRS and CDR2 YFSETQ. With 3 bases removed from V and 3 bases from J, the gap between germline ends came to 7 bases. The CDR3 is made up of 12 amino acids. This chain's CDR3 is CASSSTGYEQYF. For the CDR3, the DNA is TGCGCCAGCAGCTCTACAGGCTACGAGCAGTACTTC.

V gene TRBV29-1 combines with J gene TRBJ2-3; 9 nucleotides match TRBD1. CDR1 and CDR2 (germline): SQVTM, ANQGSEA. This CDR3 has 17 amino acids. V dropped 0 bases and J dropped 4; count of bases not matched to a gene: 11. The CDR3 DNA follows: TGCAGCGTTGAAGATCCCTGGACAGGGGTTTACGCAGATACGCAGTATTTT. Amino acids: CSVEDPWTGVYADTQYF.

The rearrangement links TRBV7-3 to TRBJ2-1; perhaps TRBD2 as D (6 bases). The V gene's germline CDR1 is SGHTA and CDR2 FQGTGA. This CDR3 spans 15 amino acids. Trimming stripped 4 bases from V and 2 bases from J, with 12 bases between. In DNA, the CDR3 is TGTGCCAGCAGCTCGAGCGGAGGGGCCTACAATGAGCAGTTCTTC. As protein: CASSSSGGAYNEQFF.

The rearrangement links TRBV15 to TRBJ1-5; D unresolved. The germline V and J ends were trimmed by 3 bases and 5 bases, with 14 bases remaining between them. The germline V gene encodes CDR1 LNHNV and CDR2 YYDKDF (reference sequence). This CDR3 region has 15 residues. The CDR3 protein is CATSRETLRDQPQHF. In DNA, the CDR3 is TGTGCCACCAGCAGGGAGACTTTGCGAGATCAGCCCCAGCATTTT.

This clone was detected once. This sequence joins TRBV4-2 and TRBJ1-1; D gene ambiguous. Trimming removed 0 bases at V and 0 bases at J, with 8 bases between. The CDR3 sequence is 15 residues long. From germline, CDR1 is LGHNA and CDR2 YNFKEQ. The CDR3 protein is CASSQEARMNTEAFF. The CDR3, as DNA: TGTGCCAGCAGCCAAGAGGCACGTATGAACACTGAAGCTTTCTTT.

The rearrangement links TRBV11-2 to TRBJ1-6; possibly TRBD1 for D (6 bases). V lost 5 bases to trimming and J lost 4 bases, with 9 bases between them. The germline CDR1 and CDR2 sequences are SGHAT and FQNNGV. This CDR3 has 14 amino acids. CDR3 amino acids: CASSRRGYNSPLHF. DNA of the CDR3: TGTGCCAGCAGCCGCAGGGGTTATAATTCACCCCTCCACTTT.

The chain is built from TRBV3-1 (or the pseudogene TRBV3-2) and TRBJ2-7, with 7 bases fitting TRBD1. With 1 base clipped from V and 4 bases from J, the junction kept 4 bases outside the gene matches. CDR3 length: 14 amino acids. The germline V gene encodes CDR1 LGHDT and CDR2 YNNKEL (reference sequence). The DNA of the CDR3 is TGTGCCAGCAGCCAAGGACAGGGTAGGTACGAGCAGTACTTC. This sequence encodes CASSQGQGRYEQYF.

This chain joins TRBV28 and TRBJ2-5; TRBD2 might be the D (5 bases). The CDR3 runs 17 residues. Trimming cost V 2 bases and J 4 bases, with 20 bases left between them. The V gene's germline CDR1 is MDHEN and CDR2 SYDVKM. CDR3 bases: TGTGCCAGCAGTTTAGGCATTTTGACGGAGGCTCTAGAGACCCAGTACTTC. Its translation: CASSLGILTEALETQYF.

The V and J genes are TRBV5-6 and TRBJ1-1, with D tentatively TRBD1 (5 bases). V was clipped by 2 bases and J by 1 base, with 9 bases between them. This CDR3 has 14 amino acids. The germline CDR1 and CDR2 sequences are SGHDT and YYEEEE. Here the CDR3 reads CASSFRGRNTEAFF. The CDR3 nucleotides are TGTGCCAGCAGCTTTAGGGGAAGGAACACTGAAGCTTTCTTT.

The rearrangement uses TRBV27 and TRBJ2-1; 7 bases are a match to TRBD2. Trimming cost V 5 bases and J 11 bases; bases outside gene matches: 6. The CDR3 sequence is 12 residues long. Germline V gene lookup returns CDR1 MNHEY and CDR2 SMNVEV (reference sequence). Here the CDR3 reads CASSSRTSKQFF. CDR3 DNA: TGTGCCAGCAGTAGCCGGACTAGTAAGCAGTTCTTC.

The V call is TRBV30, the J call TRBJ2-3, with D hard to call. Germline V gene data show CDR1 as GTSNPN and CDR2 as SVGIG (reference sequence). The CDR3 is 12 residues long. V lost 3 bases, J lost 4 bases, and 8 bases lay in between. CDR3 DNA: TGTGCCTGGAGCACCACATCAGATACGCAGTATTTT. It encodes CAWSTTSDTQYF.

The rearrangement links TRBV7-2 to TRBJ2-5; 13 bases align to TRBD2. The germline CDR1 and CDR2 sequences are SGHTA and FQGNSA. V was clipped by 4 bases and J by 7 bases; unmatched bases: 15. The CDR3 totals 18 residues. The CDR3 spells CASSSRGVLAGGPGTQYF. CDR3 DNA: TGTGCCAGCAGCTCCCGAGGAGTACTAGCGGGGGGGCCGGGGACCCAGTACTTC.

V is TRBV3-1 (or the pseudogene TRBV3-2) and J is TRBJ1-1, with a possible D match to TRBD1 (5 bases). There are 15 residues in the CDR3. Deletions cut 0 bases from V and 4 bases from J, with 12 bases between. Germline V gene lookup returns CDR1 LGHDT and CDR2 YNNKEL (reference sequence). CDR3: CASSQDARVLTEAFF. DNA for the CDR3: TGTGCCAGCAGCCAAGATGCCAGGGTGCTCACTGAAGCTTTCTTT.

The rearrangement uses TRBV6-5 and TRBJ2-7, with 11 nucleotides matching TRBD1. CDR1 is MNHEY, CDR2 SVGAGI, per germline. V trimming: 6 bases; J trimming: 2 bases; junction bases outside the gene matches: 3. The CDR3 runs 14 residues. Here the CDR3 DNA reads TGTGCCAGCAGGCGGGGACAGGGGGCCTACGAGCAGTACTTC. This gives the protein CASRRGQGAYEQYF.

V usage is TRBV28 and J usage is TRBJ1-5; D might be TRBD1 (5 bases). The germline CDR1 and CDR2 sequences are MDHEN and SYDVKM. V was cut by 7 bases and J by 2 bases, with 15 bases left in between. The CDR3 spans 15 residues. The CDR3, as DNA: TGTGCCAGCAATTCCCAGGGCGCGGGCAATCAGCCCCAGCATTTT. Its protein is CASNSQGAGNQPQHF.

This chain uses TRBV30 with TRBJ1-2; TRBD1 agrees at 7 bases. V lost 0 bases to trimming and J lost 8 bases; unmatched junction nucleotides: 6. The CDR3 runs 13 residues. Germline V CDR1 and CDR2: GTSNPN, SVGIG (reference sequence). The CDR3 DNA reads TGTGCCTGGAGTGTAGAGGGGGCTCTGGGCTACACCTTC. Encoded protein: CAWSVEGALGYTF.

V and J are TRBV5-4 and TRBJ2-1, with 8 bases identical to TRBD1. CDR3 length: 13 amino acids. Germline V gives CDR1 SGHNT, CDR2 YYREEE (reference sequence). Unmatched junction bases numbered 7, after V lost 5 bases and J lost 9 bases. Here the CDR3 reads CASRQGAEGEQFF. CDR3 bases: TGTGCCAGCAGGCAGGGGGCCGAGGGTGAGCAGTTCTTC.

The V gene is TRBV4-2, the J gene TRBJ1-5; maybe TRBD1 (6 bases). The CDR3 has 15 amino acids. V was shortened by 0 bases and J by 6 bases, with 12 bases between the two germline ends. Germline-derived CDR1 and CDR2 are LGHNA and YNFKEQ. CDR3 DNA sequence: TGTGCCAGCAGCCAAGAGGAACAGGGAACTCAGCCCCAGCATTTT. It yields the protein CASSQEEQGTQPQHF.